The 23 T cell receptor beta chains reported below all come from one sample, sequenced in a study of CD4 T cells in relation to SARS-CoV-2 and coronaviruses. The unexposed donors gave CD4+ T cells in 2011-2018, prior to COVID-19. TCRdb keeps only in-frame clones here, not all; method: immunoSEQ multiplex PCR. This table holds tens of thousands of clones, 85% to 95% found once. Sequencing used naive CD4+ T cells from PBMCs. The sample's subset: naive CD4+ T cells isolated by negative enrichment. These receptors all stem from a human donor in good health.

The rearrangement joins TRBV2 to TRBJ1-1; perhaps TRBD1 as D (5 bases). The germline CDR1 and CDR2 sequences are SNHLY and FYNNEI. Between the trimmed V and J ends, which lost 2 bases and 2 bases, there was a span of 9 bases. The CDR3 is made up of 14 amino acids. The CDR3: CASSEWTLNTEAFF. The DNA for the CDR3 is TGTGCCAGCAGTGAATGGACACTCAACACTGAAGCTTTCTTT.

V usage is TRBV2 and J usage is TRBJ2-7, with TRBD2 matching 8 bases. The CDR3 sequence is 16 residues long. With V trimmed by 7 bases and J by 5 bases, 16 bases remained unmatched. Germline loops: CDR1 SNHLY, CDR2 FYNNEI. The DNA for the CDR3 is TGTGCCAGCACCACCACACGGGGGGGGTACAACAACGAGCAGTACTTC. Its protein is CASTTTRGGYNNEQYF.

The genes are TRBV6-6 and TRBJ1-1, with a possible D match to TRBD1 (5 bases). This CDR3 is built from 15 residues. The ends were cut back, 7 bases at V and 4 bases at J, with 19 bases in the middle. Per the germline V gene, CDR1 is MNHNY and CDR2 is SVGAGI (reference sequence). The CDR3 is CASTAPNRFATEAFF. CDR3 coding DNA: TGTGCCAGCACGGCCCCCAACAGGTTTGCCACTGAAGCTTTCTTT.

The genes are TRBV7-9 and TRBJ1-1, with D hard to call. Germline V lookup: CDR1 SEHNR, CDR2 FQNEAQ (reference sequence). The germline V and J ends were trimmed by 5 bases and 1 base, with 14 bases remaining between them. There are 15 residues in the CDR3. The chain's CDR3 is CASSEVGRENTEAFF. The CDR3 coding sequence is TGTGCCAGCAGCGAGGTGGGGAGAGAGAACACTGAAGCTTTCTTT.

V and J are TRBV9 and TRBJ2-5, with D possibly TRBD1 on 5 matching bases. The CDR3 runs 15 residues. Trimming stripped 3 bases from V and 5 bases from J, with 17 bases between. Germline V CDR1 and CDR2: SGDLS, YYNGEE. The CDR3 region has the DNA TGTGCCAGCAGCGACTCCCAAACAGGAGACGAGACCCAGTACTTC. Translated: CASSDSQTGDETQYF.

The genes are TRBV28 and TRBJ2-1; D is ambiguous. Trimming removed 5 bases at V and 6 bases at J, with 14 bases between. This CDR3 is built from 14 residues. Germline CDR1 is MDHEN and CDR2 is SYDVKM. The CDR3 sequence: CASSGGSIVNEQFF. The CDR3 DNA is TGTGCCAGCAGTGGTGGGTCTATAGTCAATGAGCAGTTCTTC.

The chain carries TRBV4-3 and TRBJ2-2, with TRBD1 identical over 7 bases. This CDR3 has 15 residues. Trimming cost V 8 bases and J 8 bases; bases outside gene matches: 14. Germline loops: CDR1 LGHNA, CDR2 YSLEER. The CDR3 sequence is CASGAPDRSPGELFF. The CDR3 DNA reads TGCGCCAGCGGTGCACCGGACAGGTCACCGGGGGAGCTGTTTTTT.

The V gene is TRBV20-1, the J gene TRBJ2-6; no reliable D call. The V end lost 3 bases, the J end lost 0 bases, and 6 bases lay between the germline ends. CDR1 and CDR2 from the germline V gene are DFQATT and SNEGSKA (reference sequence). This CDR3 is 14 amino acids long. Here the CDR3 DNA reads TGCAGTGCTAGTGTCTCCTCTGGGGCCAACGTCCTGACTTTC. It codes for CSASVSSGANVLTF.

V is TRBV9 and J is TRBJ2-1, with 11 bases aligning to TRBD2. The CDR3 is 15 residues long. Germline trimming cut 0 bases from V and 9 bases from J; bases unmatched to any gene: 5. CDR1 and CDR2 (germline): SGDLS, YYNGEE. The DNA of the CDR3 is TGTGCCAGCAGCGTAGAGGGTCTAGCGGGAGGTGAGCAGTTCTTC. It codes for CASSVEGLAGGEQFF. Using reference TRBV9 and TRBJ2-1 for the parts outside the CDR3, the full variable domain is DSGVTQTPKHLITATGQRVTLRCSPRSGDLSVYWYQQSLDQGLQFLIQYYNGEERAKGNILERFSAQQFPDLHSELNLSSLELGDSALYFCASSVEGLAGGEQFFGPGTRLTVL.

V and J are TRBV25-1 and TRBJ2-1; D perhaps matches TRBD2 (6 bases). The V gene's germline CDR1 is MGHDK and CDR2 SYGVNS. The CDR3 has 16 residues. The ends were cut back, 6 bases at V and 4 bases at J, with 19 bases in the middle. As DNA, the CDR3 is TGTGCCAGCAGGGGGGATTTAGCGGAGGCGTACAATGAGCAGTTCTTC. Protein: CASRGDLAEAYNEQFF.

The chain carries TRBV19 and TRBJ1-4, with 8 bases matching TRBD1. V gave up 4 bases and J gave up 0 bases; unmatched junction bases: 7. The germline CDR1 and CDR2 sequences are LNHDA and SQIVND (reference sequence). CDR3 length: 17 amino acids. The CDR3 region is CASSKRTGTATNEKLFF. CDR3 sequence (DNA): TGTGCCAGTAGTAAAAGGACAGGGACTGCAACTAATGAAAAACTGTTTTTT. Looking up the rest from reference TRBV19 and TRBJ1-4 gives the full variable domain: DGGITQSPKYLFRKEGQNVTLSCEQNLNHDAMYWYRQDPGQGLRLIYYSQIVNDFQKGDIAEGYSVSREKKESFPLTVTSAQKNPTAFYLCASSKRTGTATNEKLFFGSGTQLSVL.

CDR3 bases: TGTGCCTGGATTGACCGGAGCTCCTACGAGCAGTACTTC. Amino acids: CAWIDRSSYEQYF. The chain employs TRBV30 and TRBJ2-7; D is unclear. The germline V and J ends were trimmed by 4 bases and 0 bases, with 10 bases remaining between them. CDR1 and CDR2 (germline): GTSNPN, SVGIG (reference sequence). The CDR3 length is 13 residues.

This chain joins TRBV28 and TRBJ1-4; the D is unclear. The V and J ends lost 6 bases and 0 bases respectively, with 11 bases between them. Germline lookup yields CDR1 MDHEN and CDR2 SYDVKM. The CDR3 is 15 amino acids. The CDR3 is CASRSDVATNEKLFF. As DNA, the CDR3 is TGTGCCAGCAGGTCGGATGTTGCAACTAATGAAAAACTGTTTTTT.

V usage is TRBV9 and J usage is TRBJ1-4, with TRBD1 as a possible D gene (5 bases). Germline loops: CDR1 SGDLS, CDR2 YYNGEE. V lost 0 bases and J lost 2, with 14 bases in between. This CDR3 comprises 17 residues. The CDR3 sequence: CASSVGAGTWTNEKLFF. CDR3 coding DNA: TGTGCCAGCAGCGTAGGGGCAGGGACTTGGACTAATGAAAAACTGTTTTTT.

The chain links TRBV2 to TRBJ1-5; no reliable D call. This CDR3 comprises 15 residues. Trimming removed 4 bases from V and 6 bases from J, with 16 bases in between. Germline CDR1 SNHLY, CDR2 FYNNEI. DNA of the CDR3: TGTGCCAGCAGTGTTTCTAGGGCGGCGGGTCAGCCCCAGCATTTT. This gives the protein CASSVSRAAGQPQHF.

This CDR3 reads CASSQEGGFQETQYF. CDR3 nucleotides: TGTGCCAGCAGCCAAGAAGGGGGCTTCCAAGAGACCCAGTACTTC. The chain joins TRBV4-2 to TRBJ2-5, with 7 nucleotides matching TRBD1. The CDR3 extends over 15 amino acids. Germline assignment: CDR1 LGHNA and CDR2 YNFKEQ. V was clipped by 0 bases and J by 1 base; unmatched bases: 2.

As to this clone: In the same sample, other DNA sequences code for this CDR3. The J gene is TRBJ1-2, the V gene TRBV11-2, with 9 positions matching TRBD1. V trimming: 4 bases; J trimming: 4 bases; junction bases outside the gene matches: 1. This CDR3 has 13 amino acids. CDR1 and CDR2 from the germline V gene are SGHAT and FQNNGV. The CDR3 loop reads CASSSGQGYGYTF. The CDR3 region has the DNA TGTGCCAGCAGCTCGGGACAGGGCTATGGCTACACCTTC.

J is TRBJ2-3 and V is TRBV28; D might be TRBD2 (6 bases). In germline, CDR1 is MDHEN, CDR2 SYDVKM. CDR3 length: 15 amino acids. Trimming pared 5 bases from V and 1 base from J, leaving 13 bases between. The CDR3 nucleotides read TGTGCCAGCAGTACCCGCAGGGAGGGCACAGATACGCAGTATTTT. As protein: CASSTRREGTDTQYF.

The chain uses TRBV20-1 and TRBJ2-1, with 14 bases that match TRBD2. This CDR3 contains 15 residues. V trimming: 3 bases; J trimming: 6 bases; junction bases outside the gene matches: 4. The germline gives CDR1 DFQATT, CDR2 SNEGSKA (reference sequence). This chain's CDR3 is CSASAGTSGGNEQFF. DNA of the CDR3: TGCAGTGCTAGTGCCGGGACTAGCGGGGGCAATGAGCAGTTCTTC.

This chain uses TRBV19 with TRBJ1-5, with 9 bases fitting TRBD1. The CDR3 spans 17 residues. The V gene's germline CDR1 is LNHDA and CDR2 SQIVND (reference sequence). The V gene end was trimmed by 6 bases and the J gene end by 3 bases; junction bases not matched to a gene: 12. The DNA for the CDR3 is TGTGCCAGTAGCCATAGTCCCGGGACAGGGAACAATCAGCCCCAGCATTTT. This translates into CASSHSPGTGNNQPQHF.

This sequence joins TRBV7-2 and TRBJ2-7; 12 bases line up with TRBD2. J was trimmed by 3 bases and V by 5 bases; bases with no gene match: 5. Germline V gives CDR1 SGHTA, CDR2 FQGNSA. The CDR3 runs 15 residues. The CDR3 sequence is CASSLRLAGDYEQYF. In DNA form, the CDR3 reads TGTGCCAGCAGCCTAAGACTAGCGGGGGACTACGAGCAGTACTTC.

The gene calls are TRBV5-1 and TRBJ2-7; D is perhaps TRBD1 (6 bases). There are 13 residues in the CDR3. V lost 2 bases and J 2 bases, leaving 8 bases between the germline ends. CDR1 SGHRS and CDR2 YFSETQ come from the germline V gene. In nucleotides, the CDR3 is TGCGCCAGCAGCTTACAGGGTCCCTACGAGCAGTACTTC. Translating gives CASSLQGPYEQYF.

This chain connects TRBV7-6 to TRBJ2-1, with D unclear. The CDR3 consists of 15 residues. V was cut by 1 base and J by 4 bases, with 11 bases left in between. In germline, CDR1 is SGHVS, CDR2 FNYEAQ. DNA of the CDR3: TGTGCCAGCAGCTTAGATATAGGGTTTTACAATGAGCAGTTCTTC. Encoded protein: CASSLDIGFYNEQFF. The variable domain in full, with the rest retrieved from reference TRBV7-6 and TRBJ2-1, is GAGVSQSPRYKVTKRGQDVALRCDPISGHVSLYWYRQALGQGPEFLTYFNYEAQQDKSGLPNDRFSAERPEGSISTLTIQRTEQRDSAMYRCASSLDIGFYNEQFFGPGTRLTVL.